The 27 T cell receptor beta chains reported below all come from one sample, sequenced in a study of regulatory T cells in long-lasting Graves disease. HTBI primers from iRepertoire and Arm-PCR of CDR3 regions yielded the TCR beta libraries. TCRdb independently ran MiXCR on the multiplex PCR reads; one entry per CDR3 protein. The repertoire has 400,000 to 450,000 distinct CDR3 sequences, over 15% of them found once; the top ten carry around 11%. Time point reported: newly diagnosed GD, antithyroid drugs for less than 3 months. The TCR library was prepared using RNA isolated from PBMCs. These same data were also listed under a study on T cells in Graves' hyperthyroidism and ophthalmopathy.

Sample: peripheral blood mononuclear cells (PBMCs), taken at new diagnosis, from a patient treated with antithyroid drugs. All receptors derive from a woman in her twenties or thirties with Graves disease.

This clonotype was counted many times. V and J are TRBV30 and TRBJ1-5; perhaps TRBD1 as D (6 bases). V lost 1 base to trimming and J lost 5 bases, with 9 bases between them. The CDR3 spans 13 residues. CDR1 is GTSNPN and CDR2 is SVGIG in the germline V gene (reference sequence). CDR3 residues: CAWSGGGYQPQHF. CDR3 DNA: TGTGCCTGGAGTGGAGGGGGTTATCAGCCCCAGCATTTT.

Written as DNA, the CDR3 is TGTGCCAGCAGTTTGGGCCTTAAGGGGGAAAAACTGTTTTTT. It yields the protein CASSLGLKGEKLFF. The chain recombines TRBV27 with TRBJ1-4; possible D gene TRBD1, 5 bases. CDR1 and CDR2 (germline): MNHEY, SMNVEV (reference sequence). V was shortened by 3 bases and J by 8 bases, with 13 bases between the two germline ends. CDR3 length equals 14 residues.

The J gene is TRBJ2-6, the V gene TRBV6-2 or TRBV6-3; 7 nucleotides line up with TRBD1. Germline loops: CDR1 MNHEY, CDR2 SVGEGT. CDR3 length equals 18 residues. The V segment lost 2 bases and the J segment 0 bases; nucleotides outside the gene matches: 7. DNA of the CDR3: TGTGCCAGCAGTTACGGGCCGGGACAGAACTCTGGGGCCAACGTCCTGACTTTC. It encodes CASSYGPGQNSGANVLTF.

In its sample, this clonotype was seen a few times. The chain joins TRBV20-1 to TRBJ2-1; weak D call: TRBD2 (7 bases). The CDR3 length is 14 residues. V lost 6 bases and J 7 bases, leaving 19 bases between the germline ends. Germline V gene sequence: CDR1 DFQATT, CDR2 SNEGSKA (reference sequence). The CDR3 protein is CSAVGGRGGNEQFF. As DNA, the CDR3 is TGCAGTGCGGTGGGCGGGAGAGGGGGGAATGAGCAGTTCTTC.

This clonotype has only a few counts. The chain carries TRBV20-1 and TRBJ2-6; D assignment may be TRBD1 or TRBD2 (5 bases each). Trimming stripped 5 bases from V and 1 base from J, with 15 bases between. Germline CDR1 reads DFQATT; CDR2 reads SNEGSKA (reference sequence). The CDR3 covers 16 residues. The CDR3 here is CSAAPGPVSGANVLTF. In DNA form, the CDR3 reads TGCAGTGCTGCTCCGGGACCGGTTTCTGGGGCCAACGTCCTGACTTTC.

This clonotype was detected a few times. The chain employs TRBV29-1 and TRBJ2-7; 8 positions match TRBD1. The junction had 11 bases not matched to a gene; V was cut back by 1 base and J by 3 bases. The germline gives CDR1 SQVTM, CDR2 ANQGSEA. This CDR3 region has 16 residues. CDR3 protein: CSVEAPGQADFYEQYF. The DNA of the CDR3 is TGCAGCGTTGAAGCTCCGGGACAGGCCGACTTCTACGAGCAGTACTTC.

With regard to this clonotype: Just one base apart from a much larger clone, this may be a read error. J is TRBJ2-7 and V is TRBV6-1, with 7 bases identical to TRBD1. V was clipped by 6 bases and J by 3 bases; unmatched bases: 11. This CDR3 comprises 15 residues. CDR1 is MNHNS, CDR2 SASEGT, per germline. In nucleotides, the CDR3 is TGTGCCAGCAGCCAGGGACAGCAGGGGATCTACGAGCAGTACTTC. Amino acids: CASSQGQQGIYEQYF.

This clonotype was counted many times. V and J are TRBV11-2 and TRBJ1-1; D not resolved. The germline V and J ends were trimmed by 5 bases and 6 bases, with 13 bases remaining between them. The CDR3 loop spans 13 amino acids. Germline V gene sequence: CDR1 SGHAT, CDR2 FQNNGV. In DNA, the CDR3 is TGTGCCAGCAGCCTATTTCTCGACGCTGAAGCTTTCTTT. Residues: CASSLFLDAEAFF.

The table lists this clonotype with a few counts. This chain joins TRBV7-2 and TRBJ1-1; D gene uncertain. The CDR3 totals 13 residues. The V end lost 0 bases, the J end lost 7 bases, and 9 bases lay between the germline ends. The germline V gene has CDR1 SGHTA and CDR2 FQGNSA. The CDR3 DNA reads TGTGCCAGCAGCTTAGCGGAGGCAGTTGAAGCTTTCTTT. Translating it yields CASSLAEAVEAFF.

This clonotype has more than one count but fewer than ten. This chain links TRBV9 with TRBJ2-7; TRBD1 is a possible D gene (6 bases). V was cut by 4 bases and J by 4 bases, with 15 bases left in between. The CDR3 is 14 residues long. From germline, CDR1 is SGDLS and CDR2 YYNGEE. The CDR3 loop reads CASSPTGRGYEQYF. In nucleotides, the CDR3 is TGTGCCAGCAGCCCCACAGGGCGTGGGTACGAGCAGTACTTC.

V and J are TRBV10-3 and TRBJ1-6, with D possibly being TRBD1 (5 bases). CDR3 length equals 16 residues. The germline V and J ends were trimmed by 0 bases and 10 bases, with 16 bases remaining between them. CDR1 is ENHRY, CDR2 SYGVKD, per germline. The CDR3 nucleotides are TGTGCCATCAGTGAGTCGAGGGACCAGGCGAGGTCACCCCTCCACTTT. Protein: CAISESRDQARSPLHF.

The CDR3 nucleotides read TGTGCCAGCAGCTTCGCCGGGACTAGCGGGAGGGCGTCGACAGATACGCAGTATTTT. Encoded protein: CASSFAGTSGRASTDTQYF. The rearrangement joins TRBV11-1 to TRBJ2-3, with 16 bases that match TRBD2. This CDR3 contains 19 residues. V lost 3 bases to trimming and J lost 3 bases; unmatched junction nucleotides: 9. Germline V gene data show CDR1 as SGHAT and CDR2 as FQDESV (reference sequence).

The chain has TRBV2 and TRBJ2-1, with unresolved D. The V end was cut by 1 base, the J end by 8 bases, with 9 bases between. There are 13 residues in the CDR3. Per the germline V gene, CDR1 is SNHLY and CDR2 is FYNNEI. For the CDR3, the DNA is TGTGCCAGCAGTGAAGATAGGTCCCATGAGCAGTTCTTC. Translation gives CASSEDRSHEQFF. Filled out from reference TRBV2 and TRBJ2-1, the complete variable domain reads EPEVTQTPSHQVTQMGQEVILRCVPISNHLYFYWYRQILGQKVEFLVSFYNNEISEKSEIFDDQFSVERPDGSNFTLKIRSTKLEDSAMYFCASSEDRSHEQFFGPGTRLTVL.

This chain connects TRBV19 to TRBJ2-1, with 7 bases lining up with TRBD2. In germline, CDR1 is LNHDA, CDR2 SQIVND (reference sequence). The CDR3 is made up of 14 amino acids. The trim removed 6 bases at V and 8 bases at J, leaving 10 bases unmatched. CDR3: CASRSAGARDEQFF. As DNA, the CDR3 is TGTGCCAGTAGGTCGGCGGGAGCCAGGGATGAGCAGTTCTTC.

This clonotype was counted between two and nine times. The genes are TRBV9 and TRBJ2-3; D remains unclear. The germline V gene has CDR1 SGDLS and CDR2 YYNGEE. CDR3 size: 14 residues. With 0 bases removed from V and 2 bases from J, the gap between germline ends came to 7 bases. The CDR3 reads CASSVEPITDTQYF. CDR3 sequence (DNA): TGTGCCAGCAGCGTAGAGCCTATCACAGATACGCAGTATTTT.

V usage is TRBV6-2 or TRBV6-3 and J usage is TRBJ2-1; no definite D call. V lost 0 bases and J 4 bases, leaving 13 bases between the germline ends. The CDR3 is 16 residues long. CDR1 is MNHEY, CDR2 SVGEGT, per germline. The CDR3 sequence: CASSYSGRLGYNEQFF. As DNA, the CDR3 is TGTGCCAGCAGTTACTCGGGTCGACTCGGGTACAATGAGCAGTTCTTC.

This clonotype was counted at least ten times. This chain uses TRBV28 with TRBJ2-1; 11 nucleotides match TRBD1. Germline V gene data show CDR1 as MDHEN and CDR2 as SYDVKM. V trimming: 0 bases; J trimming: 9 bases; junction bases outside the gene matches: 1. The CDR3 loop spans 14 amino acids. This CDR3 reads CASSLWDRGREQFF. As DNA, the CDR3 is TGTGCCAGCAGTTTATGGGACAGGGGGCGTGAGCAGTTCTTC.

The chain has TRBV4-1 and TRBJ2-1; no firm D call. Trimming took 0 bases from V and 3 from J, leaving 15 bases between them. Germline lookup yields CDR1 MGHRA and CDR2 YSYEKL. The CDR3 length is 17 residues. The CDR3 sequence is CASSQDQPSSFYNEQFF. The CDR3, as DNA: TGCGCCAGCAGCCAAGATCAGCCTAGTTCCTTCTACAATGAGCAGTTCTTC.

The chain recombines TRBV20-1 with TRBJ2-7; 10 positions agree with TRBD2. The germline gives CDR1 DFQATT, CDR2 SNEGSKA (reference sequence). The CDR3 runs 15 residues. V gave up 6 bases and J gave up 3 bases; unmatched junction bases: 11. This CDR3 reads CSATGRLAGIYEQYF. The CDR3 nucleotides read TGCAGTGCAACAGGACGACTAGCGGGTATCTACGAGCAGTACTTC.

The table lists this clonotype with many counts. The chain has TRBV10-3 and TRBJ1-1; D is unresolved. V gave up 5 bases and J gave up 4 bases, with 14 bases separating them. CDR1 is ENHRY, CDR2 SYGVKD, per germline. CDR3 length: 14 residues. CDR3 DNA sequence: TGTGCCATCAGTCTGGAGGTTGCTGGCACTGAAGCTTTCTTT. Its protein is CAISLEVAGTEAFF.

This clonotype showed up many times. The CDR3 sequence is CASSSGQGNAYEQYF. CDR3 nucleotide sequence: TGTGCCAGCAGTTCCGGACAGGGGAACGCCTACGAGCAGTACTTC. The rearrangement uses TRBV6-5 and TRBJ2-7; 9 bases are a match to TRBD1. This CDR3 spans 15 amino acids. Germline CDR1 and CDR2: MNHEY and SVGAGI. With V trimmed by 4 bases and J by 2 bases, 6 bases remained unmatched.

This clonotype was recorded many times. The rearrangement joins TRBV9 to TRBJ2-3, with 7 bases that match TRBD2. CDR3 length: 16 residues. V lost 2 bases, J lost 1 base, and 7 bases stayed unmatched. Germline V gene lookup returns CDR1 SGDLS and CDR2 YYNGEE. DNA of the CDR3: TGTGCCAGCAGCGTCCAGGGCGGGGGAGGCACAGATACGCAGTATTTT. It codes for CASSVQGGGGTDTQYF.

Only a few counts were recorded for this clonotype. The V call is TRBV19, the J call TRBJ1-2; D not resolved. Germline CDR1 and CDR2: LNHDA and SQIVND (reference sequence). This CDR3 is built from 12 residues. The V gene lost 5 bases and the J gene lost 4 bases, with 8 bases spanning the gap. The CDR3 is CASSQYSYGYTF. In DNA, the CDR3 is TGTGCCAGTAGTCAATACAGCTATGGCTACACCTTC.

The rearrangement joins TRBV5-1 to TRBJ1-4; D may be TRBD1 (6 bases). Germline loops: CDR1 SGHRS, CDR2 YFSETQ. The CDR3 consists of 14 residues. Trimming pared 6 bases from V and 3 bases from J, leaving 12 bases between. In DNA form, the CDR3 reads TGCGCCAGCACCACAGGGAGGGCTAATGAAAAACTGTTTTTT. The encoded protein is CASTTGRANEKLFF.

In this sample, this clonotype turned up many times. V is TRBV29-1 and J is TRBJ2-3; D remains ambiguous. The CDR3 contains 11 residues. Germline loops: CDR1 SQVTM, CDR2 ANQGSEA. Trimming left V 5 bases short and J 4 bases short, with 7 bases between. The CDR3 region is CSVWGPDTQYF. The CDR3 DNA is TGCAGCGTTTGGGGTCCAGATACGCAGTATTTT.

This clonotype was found a few times. The DNA of the CDR3 is TGTGCCAGCAGTCCGAGAATCGGGGAGCTGTTTTTT. Its protein is CASSPRIGELFF. This chain links TRBV6-1 with TRBJ2-2; no definite D call. Germline-derived CDR1 and CDR2 are MNHNS and SASEGT. V gave up 5 bases and J gave up 7 bases, with 8 bases separating them. The CDR3 totals 12 residues.

Ten or more counts support this clonotype. This CDR3 reads CASSQEGAHNEQFF. As DNA, the CDR3 is TGTGCCAGCAGCCAAGAAGGGGCCCACAATGAGCAGTTCTTC. V gene TRBV3-1 combines with J gene TRBJ2-1; tentatively, D is TRBD1 (5 bases). The V end was cut by 0 bases, the J end by 5 bases, with 8 bases between. The CDR3 runs to 14 residues. Per the germline V gene, CDR1 is LGHDT and CDR2 is YNNKEL (reference sequence).